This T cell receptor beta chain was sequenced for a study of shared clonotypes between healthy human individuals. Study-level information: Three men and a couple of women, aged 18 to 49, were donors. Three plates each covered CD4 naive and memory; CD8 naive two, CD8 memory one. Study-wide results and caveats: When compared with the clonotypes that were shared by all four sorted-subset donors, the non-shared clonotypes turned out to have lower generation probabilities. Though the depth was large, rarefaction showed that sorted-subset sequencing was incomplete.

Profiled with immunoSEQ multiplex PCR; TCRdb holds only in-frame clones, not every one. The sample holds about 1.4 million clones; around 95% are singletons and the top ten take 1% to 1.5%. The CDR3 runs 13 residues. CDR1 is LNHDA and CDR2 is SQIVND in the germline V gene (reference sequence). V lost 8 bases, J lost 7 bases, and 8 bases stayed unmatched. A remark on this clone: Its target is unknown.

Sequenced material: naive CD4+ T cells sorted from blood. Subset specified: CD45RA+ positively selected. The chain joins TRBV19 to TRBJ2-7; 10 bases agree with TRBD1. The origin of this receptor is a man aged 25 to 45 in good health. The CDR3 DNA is TGTGCCAGTTCCGGGACAGGGGTCCGGGAGCAGTACTTC. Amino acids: CASSGTGVREQYF.